The source of this T cell receptor (beta chain) is a study of blood T cell repertoires in COVID-19. The overall study: Some COVID-19 samples were acute and others convalescent; all came from the United States, Italy and Spain. The analysed material was cDNA or gDNA that came from T cells, B-cell-depleted T cells, or PBMCs.

Germline lookup yields CDR1 MNHEY and CDR2 SVGEGT. This CDR3 spans 15 amino acids. With V trimmed by 4 bases and J by 2 bases, 4 bases remained unmatched. Authors' processing steps: Amplified reference gene primers provided the basis for estimating nucleated cell counts. Data came from immunoSEQ multiplex PCR; TCRdb stores just in-frame clones and leaves some out. From that table come the V and J calls and clone size; the DNA was used to work out D and trimming. The sample holds some 150,000 clones, 85% to 90% seen once. V and J are TRBV6-2 or TRBV6-3 and TRBJ2-2, with 7 bases that match TRBD1. The receptor was isolated from a man aged 45 to 65 with active COVID-19. The source material was peripheral blood. CDR3 nucleotide sequence: TGTGCCAGCAGTTCGGGACAGTATAACACCGGGGAGCTGTTTTTT. The encoded protein is CASSSGQYNTGELFF.